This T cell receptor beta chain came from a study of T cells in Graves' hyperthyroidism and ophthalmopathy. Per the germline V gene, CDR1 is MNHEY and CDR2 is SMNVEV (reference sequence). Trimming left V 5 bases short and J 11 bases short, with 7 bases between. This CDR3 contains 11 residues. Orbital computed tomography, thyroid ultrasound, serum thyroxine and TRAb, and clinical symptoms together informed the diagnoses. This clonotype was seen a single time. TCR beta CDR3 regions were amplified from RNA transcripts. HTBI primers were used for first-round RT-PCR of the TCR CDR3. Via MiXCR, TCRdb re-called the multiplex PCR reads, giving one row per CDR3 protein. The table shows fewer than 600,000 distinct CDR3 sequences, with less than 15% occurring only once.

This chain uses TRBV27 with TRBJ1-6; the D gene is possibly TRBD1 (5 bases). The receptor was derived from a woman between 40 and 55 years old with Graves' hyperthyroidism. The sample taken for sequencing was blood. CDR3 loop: CASSPGPPLHF. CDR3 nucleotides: TGTGCCAGCAGTCCGGGACCACCCCTCCACTTT.